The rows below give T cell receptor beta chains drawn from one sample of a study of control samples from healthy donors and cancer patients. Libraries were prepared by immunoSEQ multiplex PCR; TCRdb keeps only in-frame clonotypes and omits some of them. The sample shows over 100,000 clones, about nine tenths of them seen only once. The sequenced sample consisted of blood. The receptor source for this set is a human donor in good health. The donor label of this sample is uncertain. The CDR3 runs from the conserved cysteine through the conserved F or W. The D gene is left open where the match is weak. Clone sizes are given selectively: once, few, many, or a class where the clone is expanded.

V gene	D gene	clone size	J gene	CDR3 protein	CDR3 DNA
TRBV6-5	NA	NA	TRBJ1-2	CASIPRGQLYGYTF	TGTGCCAGCATCCCACGGGGGCAGCTCTATGGCTACACCTTC
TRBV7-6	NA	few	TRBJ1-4	CASREQFNEKLFF	TGTGCCAGCAGAGAACAGTTTAATGAAAAACTGTTTTTT
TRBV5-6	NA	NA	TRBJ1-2	CASSLFWGTNYGYTF	TGTGCCAGCAGCTTGTTCTGGGGAACTAACTATGGCTACACCTTC
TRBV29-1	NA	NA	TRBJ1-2	CSVEDSSYGYTF	TGCAGCGTGGAGGACTCTTCCTATGGCTACACCTTC
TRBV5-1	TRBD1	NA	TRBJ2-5	CASGRTGRQETQYF	TGCGCCAGCGGGAGGACAGGGCGGCAAGAGACCCAGTACTTC
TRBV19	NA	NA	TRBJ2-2	CASSIGKVRGETGELFF	TGTGCCAGTAGTATAGGAAAAGTCAGGGGAGAGACCGGGGAGCTGTTTTTT
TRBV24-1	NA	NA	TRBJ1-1	CATSDGGTEAFF	TGTGCCACCAGTGATGGGGGCACTGAAGCTTTCTTT
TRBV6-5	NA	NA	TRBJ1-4	CASSYSSLANEKLFF	TGTGCCAGCAGTTACTCGAGCTTAGCGAATGAAAAACTGTTTTTT
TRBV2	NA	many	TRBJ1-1	CASSPAPNTEAFF	TGTGCCAGCAGCCCCGCCCCGAACACTGAAGCTTTCTTT
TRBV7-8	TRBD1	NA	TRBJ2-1	CASSLRRDRQFNEQFF	TGTGCCAGCAGCTTAAGGCGGGACAGGCAATTCAATGAGCAGTTCTTC
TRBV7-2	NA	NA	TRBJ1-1	CASSLQVRGTEAFF	TGTGCCAGCAGCTTACAGGTTCGTGGGACTGAAGCTTTCTTT
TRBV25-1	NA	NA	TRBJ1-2	CASSDNDRSYTF	TGTGCCAGCAGTGACAATGACAGGAGCTACACCTTC
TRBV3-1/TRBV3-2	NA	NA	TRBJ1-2	CASSLKMDRNYGYTF	TGTGCCAGCAGCTTGAAAATGGACAGAAACTATGGCTACACCTTC
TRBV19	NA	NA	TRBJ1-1	CASISESKTEAFF	TGTGCCAGTATATCGGAGAGTAAGACTGAAGCTTTCTTT
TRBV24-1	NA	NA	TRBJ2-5	CATSDFGRGDQETQYF	TGTGCCACCAGTGATTTTGGAAGGGGAGATCAAGAGACCCAGTACTTC
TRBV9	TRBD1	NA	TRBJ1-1	CASSVGGQGRTEAFF	TGTGCCAGCAGCGTAGGGGGACAGGGAAGGACTGAAGCTTTCTTT
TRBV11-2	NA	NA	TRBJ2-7	CASSLERGIYEQYF	TGTGCCAGCAGCTTAGAGCGGGGCATATACGAGCAGTACTTC
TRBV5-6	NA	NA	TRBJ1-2	CASSLAQGFRDGYTF	TGTGCCAGCAGCTTGGCCCAGGGGTTTCGGGATGGCTACACCTTC
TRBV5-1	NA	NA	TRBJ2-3	CASSLAAGDTQYF	TGCGCCAGCAGCTTGGCTGCTGGAGATACGCAGTATTTT
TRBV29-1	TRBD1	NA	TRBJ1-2	CSALQGNYGYTF	TGCAGCGCCCTACAGGGGAACTATGGCTACACCTTC
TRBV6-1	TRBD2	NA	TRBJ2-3	CASSEVGGRGEDTQYF	TGTGCCAGCAGTGAAGTCGGGGGTCGGGGGGAAGATACGCAGTATTTT
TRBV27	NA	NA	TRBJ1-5	CASRPSDQTYSNQPQHF	TGTGCCAGCAGACCGAGTGACCAGACCTATAGCAATCAGCCCCAGCATTTT
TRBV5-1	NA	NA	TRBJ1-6	CASSLQREGNSYNSPLHF	TGCGCCAGCAGCTTGCAGAGGGAGGGAAACTCCTATAATTCACCCCTCCACTTT
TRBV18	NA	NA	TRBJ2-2	CASSPPTGRLGELFF	TGTGCCAGCTCACCACCGACCGGGCGGCTCGGGGAGCTGTTTTTT
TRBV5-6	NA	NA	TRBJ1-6	CASSLEGGSPLHF	TGTGCCAGCAGCTTGGAGGGGGGATCACCCCTCCACTTT
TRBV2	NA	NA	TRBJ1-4	CASKDGGTRVFF	TGTGCCAGCAAGGATGGGGGGACACGGGTGTTTTTT
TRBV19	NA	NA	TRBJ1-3	CASSTRAPSSGNTIYF	TGTGCCAGTAGTACCCGAGCCCCAAGCTCTGGAAACACCATATATTTT
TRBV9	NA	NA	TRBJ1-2	CASSLNTYREGYTF	TGTGCCAGCAGCTTGAATACTTACAGGGAAGGCTACACCTTC
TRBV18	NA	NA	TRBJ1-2	CASSAQGNYGYTF	TGTGCCAGCTCAGCCCAGGGTAACTATGGCTACACCTTC
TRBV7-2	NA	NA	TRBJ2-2	CASSLAGLSTGELFF	TGTGCCAGCAGCTTAGCAGGGCTAAGCACCGGGGAGCTGTTTTTT
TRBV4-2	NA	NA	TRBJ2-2	CASSQDWGGAIRELFF	TGTGCCAGCAGCCAAGACTGGGGGGGGGCTATTAGGGAGCTGTTTTTT
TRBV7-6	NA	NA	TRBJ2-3	CASSSSRDSFITDTQYF	TGTGCCAGCAGCTCGTCCCGGGACTCATTTATCACAGATACGCAGTATTTT
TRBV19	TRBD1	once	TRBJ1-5	CASSRGFWGNQPQHF	TGTGCCAGTAGCAGGGGGTTTTGGGGCAATCAGCCCCAGCATTTT
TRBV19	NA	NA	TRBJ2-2	CASLNGATIGTGELFF	TGTGCGAGCCTTAACGGGGCTACTATCGGCACCGGGGAGCTGTTTTTT
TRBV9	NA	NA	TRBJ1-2	CASSVVGGNYGYTF	TGTGCCAGCAGCGTAGTTGGGGGAAACTATGGCTACACCTTC
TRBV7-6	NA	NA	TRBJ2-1	CASILRQGRNNEQFF	TGTGCCAGCATCCTAAGGCAGGGACGTAACAATGAGCAGTTCTTC
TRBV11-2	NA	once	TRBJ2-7	CASSPRDTEQYF	TGTGCCAGCAGCCCCAGGGATACAGAGCAGTACTTC
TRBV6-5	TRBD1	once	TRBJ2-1	CASLRAGGYNEQFF	TGTGCCAGCCTGCGGGCAGGGGGTTACAATGAGCAGTTCTTC
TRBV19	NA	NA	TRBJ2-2	CASRQRGGGELFF	TGTGCCAGTAGGCAAAGGGGTGGCGGGGAGCTGTTTTTT
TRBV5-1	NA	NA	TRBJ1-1	CASSLNRATEAFF	TGCGCCAGCAGCTTGAACAGGGCCACTGAAGCTTTCTTT
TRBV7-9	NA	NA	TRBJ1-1	CASSLVETLAFF	TGTGCCAGCAGCTTAGTGGAGACATTAGCTTTCTTT
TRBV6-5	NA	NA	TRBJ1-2	CASSYSIGQNYGYTF	TGTGCCAGCAGTTACTCAATTGGACAGAACTATGGCTACACCTTC
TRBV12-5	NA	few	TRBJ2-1	CASGKKTDTRNEQFF	TGTGCTAGTGGCAAAAAGACAGATACGAGGAATGAGCAGTTCTTC
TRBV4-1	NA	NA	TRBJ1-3	CASSLEPGPRSGNTIYF	TGCGCCAGCAGCCTAGAGCCGGGACCCAGATCTGGAAACACCATATATTTT
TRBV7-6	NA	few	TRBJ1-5	CASSPTEMSNQPQHF	TGTGCCAGCAGCCCCACCGAGATGAGCAATCAGCCCCAGCATTTT
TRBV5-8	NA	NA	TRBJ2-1	CASSLSVYNEQFF	TGTGCCAGCAGCTTATCGGTTTACAATGAGCAGTTCTTC
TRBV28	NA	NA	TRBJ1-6	CASSPPEGLGSPLHF	TGTGCCAGCTCTCCTCCAGAAGGCTTAGGTTCACCCCTCCACTTT
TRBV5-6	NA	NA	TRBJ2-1	CASSYLGLGYNEQFF	TGTGCCAGCAGCTACCTGGGCCTGGGTTACAATGAGCAGTTCTTC
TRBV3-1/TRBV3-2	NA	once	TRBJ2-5	CASSQRLEVRETQYF	TGTGCCAGCAGCCAACGTTTGGAGGTGCGAGAGACCCAGTACTTC
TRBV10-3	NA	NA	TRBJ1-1	CAISELREGNTEAFF	TGTGCCATCAGTGAGCTGAGGGAGGGGAACACTGAAGCTTTCTTT
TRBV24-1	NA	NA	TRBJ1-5	CATSDTGAWGPQHF	TGTGCCACCAGTGATACCGGGGCGTGGGGGCCCCAGCATTTT
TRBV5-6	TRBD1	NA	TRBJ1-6	CASSSTGFFSPLHF	TGTGCCAGCAGCTCGACAGGGTTTTTCTCACCCCTCCACTTT